The source of this T cell receptor (beta chain) is a study of human T cells and chemical hapten exposure (dated by TCRdb to the early 2020s). Turning to the overall study: For sensitization, 2% DPC in acetone was applied to an approximately 2 cm by approximately 2 cm area of upper inner arm skin. Patch testing was performed on the upper back with Finn chambers containing 0.01% DPC, and the patch tests were scored after 6 days according to International Contact Dermatitis Research Group standards. Libraries were pooled for sequencing, and per-sample TCR yields varied mainly because of small differences in library volumes within the pool. This study followed changes in the peripheral blood TCR repertoire in vivo during primary and secondary sensitization of alopecia patients to the hapten diphenylcyclopropenone (DPC). For TCR sequencing, blood came from about 29 alopecia patients at anywhere from one to four time points (pre-sensitization, 2, 6 and 24 weeks). Most of the patients in the cohort were female, and the cohort covered alopecia areata with under or over 50% scalp involvement, alopecia totalis and alopecia universalis. Patients additionally received weekly therapeutic DPC doses to the scalp throughout the roughly 24-week study period. Blood samples were taken from patients before sensitization (week 0) and at 2, 6 and about 24 weeks after DPC sensitization. General study outcomes and caveats: No change with DPC sensitization was found in the number of TCRs above 1 in 1000 frequency, and no evidence of global repertoire structure alterations was found. Compared with pre-sensitization or healthy control sets, expanded TCRs formed significantly more large CDR3 similarity clusters, which is consistent with antigen-driven responses. The number of PT1 expanded TCRs positively correlated with patch test score, significant at thresholds 8, 16 and 32 but not 4. All patients had alopecia, a presumed autoimmune disease, so their immune response might differ from that of healthy individuals. After repeated subsampling, changes were observed in the strength of the expansion versus patch-test correlation and in the threshold at which the correlation became significant.

There are a few counts of this clonotype. Which antigen it targets is not known. Base qualities are not provided; no much larger clone lies one nucleotide away. The method behind the library was RACE. The sequencer listed for this sample is NextSeq 500. Library preparation attached unique molecular identifiers to individual cDNA molecules for quantitative, reproducible TCR counting. For every blood RNA sample, sequencing covered both the TCR alpha and TCR beta chains. On the authors' methods: A median of roughly 98,000 TCRs per sample was observed, with a range of about 20,000 to 690,600. The Decombinator software suite was used to annotate the V, J and CDR3 of the TCR reads. Every sample was subsampled to the same number of TCRs (28,000) for the PS versus PT1 abundance plots. TCRs were defined as expanded if absent before sensitization and observed at least eight times at the 2-week time point. TCRdb ran its own pipeline on the public reads, namely fastp trimming at Q25 and MiXCR clone calling, and kept in-frame beta chains. For every CDR3 protein sequence, its rows merge into one entry that carries the most common genes and DNA. These V and J calls are TCRdb output, not the study's own analysis. Recorded for this sample are more than 250,000 distinct CDR3 sequences; approximately 8.4% of them occurred a single time. The ten largest clones take up 2.3% of the sample.

Reading the label with the study, this specimen's time point is: pre-sensitization, week 0. Explained via the paper, the treatment or condition label denotes: therapeutic diphenylcyclopropenone sensitization with weekly scalp DPC. At every patch-test visit, the blood draw took place before the patch test was put on. Eligible patients were aged 18 to 70, diagnosed with alopecia, deemed suitable for DPC therapy, and excluded if pregnant. Total RNA was extracted from unfractionated whole blood collected in Tempus Blood RNA tubes. Here V drops 3 bases and J drops 10 bases, and the junction holds 4 bases not matched to any gene. Based on the germline V gene, the CDR1 and CDR2 sequences are KGHSH and LQKENI. The CDR3 runs 14 amino acids, cysteine and phenylalanine included. Kept here is only the CDR3 DNA, which spans 42 bases and is read in frame from base 1.

The receptor's source is a woman between 40 and 55 years old with alopecia areata. Some clones in this sample may be carry-over from other donors' samples. The rearrangement joined TRBV18 to TRBJ1-6, with 9 junctional bases fitting TRBD1. Sequenced material: whole blood, taken in connection with sensitization to the hapten diphenylcyclopropenone (DPC). The bases are TGTGCCAGCTCACCGGGACAGGGAAGATCACCCCTCCACTTT. It encodes CASSPGQGRSPLHF.